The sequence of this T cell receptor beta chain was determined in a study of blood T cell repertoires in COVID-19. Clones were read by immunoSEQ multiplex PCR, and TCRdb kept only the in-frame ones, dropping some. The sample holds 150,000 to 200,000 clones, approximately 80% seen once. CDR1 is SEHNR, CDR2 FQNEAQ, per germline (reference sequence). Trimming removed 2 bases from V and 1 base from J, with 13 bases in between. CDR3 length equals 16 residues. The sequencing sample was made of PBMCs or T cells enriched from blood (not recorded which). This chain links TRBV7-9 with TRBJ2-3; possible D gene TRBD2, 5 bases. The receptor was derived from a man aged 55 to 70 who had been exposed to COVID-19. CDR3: CASSLLTTWGTDTQYF. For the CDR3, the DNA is TGTGCCAGCAGCTTACTGACTACCTGGGGCACAGATACGCAGTATTTT.